These T cell receptor beta chains were read from a single sample in a study of blood T cell repertoires in COVID-19. Clones were read by immunoSEQ multiplex PCR, and TCRdb kept only the in-frame ones, dropping some. The table has under 400,000 clones, about 87% seen once. The sequencing input was peripheral blood. Receptors were obtained from a woman between 25 and 40 years old with COVID-19, enrolled during active disease. The conserved cysteine and the conserved F or W are not part of the CDR3 here. A D gene is named only where the DNA matches it firmly. Where a row states a size, it is once, few, many or the class of an expanded clone; other rows omit it.

>TRBV9|TRBJ2-1|.|.
ASSVGGTYPNNEQF
>TRBV6-5|TRBJ2-7|TRBD1|once
ASRVDRSPSYEQY
>TRBV5-4|TRBJ2-4|TRBD1|.
ASRPGQGADIQY
>TRBV30|TRBJ2-7|.|.
AWSTGGGSYEQY
>TRBV30|TRBJ1-2|.|once
AWSVQGRHYGYT
>TRBV6-1|TRBJ1-2|.|.
ASSDRSPYGYT
>TRBV6-5|TRBJ2-7|TRBD2|.
ASRPGGGPPYEQY
>TRBV6-4|TRBJ1-2|TRBD1|once
ASSRDRTYGYT
>TRBV2|TRBJ1-1|TRBD1|.
ASSQYRGDTEAF
>TRBV21-1|TRBJ1-1|.|once
ASTSVGARRNTEAF
>TRBV10-1|TRBJ2-1|TRBD1|.
ASSGQGYNEQF
>TRBV5-4|TRBJ2-7|TRBD2|.
ASSRSSGGLSYEQY
>TRBV6-6|TRBJ2-7|.|.
ASTHEIAYSYEQY
>TRBV19|TRBJ1-6|.|.
ASSPTAALSGNSPLH
>TRBV7-6|TRBJ2-7|.|few
ASSLPGASTYEQY
>TRBV28|TRBJ2-1|TRBD1|.
ASKGTGGRGEQF
>TRBV4-3|TRBJ1-5|.|.
ASSQDTAGVNQPQH
>TRBV15|TRBJ2-5|.|few
ATSRVGQGETQY
>TRBV6-5|TRBJ1-3|TRBD1|.
ASTRQGSGNTIY
>TRBV10-3|TRBJ1-6|.|.
AIKGVYNSPLH
>TRBV7-2|TRBJ2-7|TRBD1|.
ASKDRGHYEQY
>TRBV7-2|TRBJ2-2|TRBD2|.
ASSLVASGANTGELF
>TRBV21-1|TRBJ2-3|.|.
ASSKARPGLAGGGDTQY
>TRBV29-1|TRBJ2-1|.|.
SVSAVLYNEQF
>TRBV24-1|TRBJ2-3|TRBD2|.
ATRGTSGMTDTQY
>TRBV5-6|TRBJ2-2|TRBD2|.
ASSLLAGGAGELF
>TRBV4-1|TRBJ2-3|.|.
ASSQETGVLTDTQY
>TRBV24-1|TRBJ2-5|TRBD2|.
ATSDLAGGPETQY
>TRBV5-1|TRBJ1-1|TRBD1|.
ASRGTGGWDTEAF
>TRBV19|TRBJ2-7|.|.
ASSTGQVGLAREQY
>TRBV10-2|TRBJ1-1|.|few
ASRKSPGEAF
>TRBV6-5|TRBJ2-7|TRBD1|.
ASSRTGTYEQY
>TRBV2|TRBJ1-6|TRBD1|.
ASRDRGSSYNSPLH
>TRBV3-1/TRBV3-2|TRBJ1-5|TRBD1|.
ASSRTGSQPQH
>TRBV18|TRBJ2-3|.|.
ASSESGHSTDTQY
>TRBV5-1|TRBJ2-7|TRBD2|.
ASSFQRGLQTYEQY
>TRBV7-2|TRBJ2-7|TRBD2|once
ASSLRAGMYEQY
>TRBV19|TRBJ2-7|TRBD1|.
ASSPWTGTYEQY
>TRBV7-3|TRBJ1-1|.|.
ASSPGPGNGEAF
>TRBV18|TRBJ2-7|.|.
ASSALKGQRAYEQY
>TRBV9|TRBJ1-3|TRBD1|.
ASSVEGQGNSGTIY
>TRBV30|TRBJ2-7|TRBD1|.
AWEGQAGEQY